These 2 T cell receptor beta chains share one sample of origin, sequenced in a study of blood T cell repertoires in COVID-19. Assay used: immunoSEQ multiplex PCR; TCRdb lists only in-frame clones, some missing. The repertoire holds roughly 250,000 clones, with 70% to 90% as singletons. Source material: PBMCs or T cells enriched from blood (not recorded which). These receptors were collected from a woman younger than 45 who had recovered from COVID-19.

This chain connects TRBV6-6 to TRBJ1-2; D is possibly TRBD1 (6 bases). CDR1 is MNHNY and CDR2 is SVGAGI in the germline V gene (reference sequence). The CDR3 covers 15 residues. The V gene lost 7 bases and the J gene lost 5 bases, with 20 bases spanning the gap. CDR3 coding DNA: TGTGCCAGCACTCTACCACAGGGTTTCGGTTATGGCTACACCTTC. Residues: CASTLPQGFGYGYTF.

This CDR3 is CATSDPSGGPPETQYF. In DNA form, the CDR3 reads TGTGCCACCAGTGACCCTAGCGGGGGGCCCCCGGAGACCCAGTACTTC. This chain links TRBV24-1 with TRBJ2-5, with 11 nucleotides matching TRBD2. CDR1 and CDR2 from the germline V gene are KGHDR and SFDVKD. V was clipped by 4 bases and J by 5 bases; unmatched bases: 8. CDR3 length: 16 residues.